These 25 T cell receptor beta chains share one sample of origin, sequenced in a study of OX40 agonist ivuxolimab in advanced cancers. Generated by immunoSEQ multiplex PCR, the TCRdb table keeps only in-frame clones and is missing some. The sample includes approximately 130,000 clones, over 75% of them seen just once. The starting material was CD4+ or CD8+ T cells sorted from blood, obtained in a trial of the OX40 agonist ivuxolimab. The receptors derive from an adult with an advanced solid tumor such as melanoma, head and neck, liver or kidney cancer.

The V and J genes are TRBV27 and TRBJ2-5, with D perhaps TRBD1 (5 bases). The ends were cut back, 0 bases at V and 5 bases at J, with 7 bases in the middle. Per the germline V gene, CDR1 is MNHEY and CDR2 is SMNVEV (reference sequence). The CDR3 has 13 residues. The CDR3 region is CASSLSWGETQYF. In DNA form, the CDR3 reads TGTGCCAGCAGTTTATCGTGGGGCGAGACCCAGTACTTC.

The chain links TRBV5-5 to TRBJ2-2; D remains unclear. Germline V lookup: CDR1 SGHKS, CDR2 YYEKEE (reference sequence). Trimming cost V 4 bases and J 5 bases, with 9 bases left between them. The CDR3 is 13 amino acids. CDR3 sequence reads: CASSVGETGELFF. CDR3 nucleotides: TGTGCCAGCAGCGTAGGCGAAACCGGGGAGCTGTTTTTT.

The J gene is TRBJ2-7, the V gene TRBV29-1, with TRBD1 matching over 10 bases. The germline gives CDR1 SQVTM, CDR2 ANQGSEA. CDR3 length equals 13 residues. The CDR3 DNA reads TGCGGCGCCGGGACAGGGGCCTCCTACGAGCAGTACTTC. This gives the protein CGAGTGASYEQYF.

The chain uses TRBV10-3 and TRBJ2-1; 7 bases are a match to TRBD1. CDR1 and CDR2 from the germline V gene are ENHRY and SYGVKD. The trim removed 9 bases at V and 2 bases at J, leaving 4 bases unmatched. CDR3 size: 13 residues. CDR3: CAISGGPYNEQFF. As DNA, the CDR3 is TGTGCCATTTCAGGGGGACCCTACAATGAGCAGTTCTTC.

This chain connects TRBV7-6 to TRBJ2-1; 8 bases line up with TRBD2. Germline loops: CDR1 SGHVS, CDR2 FNYEAQ. The CDR3 sequence is 16 residues long. V lost 2 bases and J lost 5; bases outside the gene matches: 8. The CDR3 sequence is CASSLPDGRGNNEQFF. The CDR3 bases are TGTGCCAGCAGCTTACCGGACGGGAGGGGAAACAATGAGCAGTTCTTC.

The V and J genes are TRBV18 and TRBJ2-1; D might be TRBD1 (6 bases). The V and J ends lost 2 bases and 9 bases respectively, with 11 bases between them. This CDR3 is built from 13 residues. CDR1 and CDR2 from the germline V gene are KGHSH and LQKENI. The CDR3 sequence: CASSPLQGGEQFF. CDR3 nucleotide sequence: TGTGCCAGCTCACCATTACAGGGTGGTGAGCAGTTCTTC.

This chain links TRBV29-1 with TRBJ2-5; the D gene could be TRBD1 or TRBD2 (7 bases each). This CDR3 is 14 amino acids long. V was cut by 7 bases and J by 1 base, with 16 bases left in between. In germline, CDR1 is SQVTM, CDR2 ANQGSEA. The CDR3 DNA follows: TGCAGCGCCAGGGGGGGCACAGTCCAAGAGACCCAGTACTTC. Its protein product is CSARGGTVQETQYF.

V and J are TRBV2 and TRBJ2-7; unclear D gene. CDR3 length equals 11 residues. Trimming removed 5 bases at V and 2 bases at J, with 4 bases between. Germline V gene data show CDR1 as SNHLY and CDR2 as FYNNEI. Here the CDR3 reads CASSRTYEQYF. The CDR3 region has the DNA TGTGCCAGCAGTCGGACCTACGAGCAGTACTTC. The full variable domain, completed using reference TRBV2 and TRBJ2-7, is EPEVTQTPSHQVTQMGQEVILRCVPISNHLYFYWYRQILGQKVEFLVSFYNNEISEKSEIFDDQFSVERPDGSNFTLKIRSTKLEDSAMYFCASSRTYEQYFGPGTRLTVT.

This sequence joins TRBV6-5 and TRBJ1-3; no clear D. This CDR3 region has 16 residues. Germline CDR1 is MNHEY and CDR2 is SVGAGI. V lost 0 bases to trimming and J lost 0 bases, with 9 bases between them. This CDR3 is CASSYSMALSGNTIYF. In DNA form, the CDR3 reads TGTGCCAGCAGTTACTCGATGGCACTCTCTGGAAACACCATATATTTT.

The chain recombines TRBV7-9 with TRBJ2-1; D ambiguous. With 4 bases removed from V and 0 bases from J, the gap between germline ends came to 19 bases. This CDR3 contains 18 residues. Germline-derived CDR1 and CDR2 are SEHNR and FQNEAQ (reference sequence). CDR3 region: CASSSPRPVPYSYNEQFF. The CDR3, as DNA: TGTGCCAGCAGCTCACCCCGCCCCGTACCATACTCCTACAATGAGCAGTTCTTC.

This rearrangement joins TRBV10-3 to TRBJ2-3, with D possibly matching TRBD2 (5 bases). V was clipped by 10 bases and J by 4 bases, with 12 bases between them. CDR3 length: 12 residues. Germline CDR1 ENHRY, CDR2 SYGVKD. The CDR3 here is CATQWRPDTQYF. CDR3 nucleotide sequence: TGTGCCACCCAGTGGAGGCCAGATACGCAGTATTTT.

The chain is built from TRBV14 and TRBJ2-5; TRBD2 might be the D (5 bases). Near its end, the DNA agrees better with TRBJ2-7, so the J call may be wrong. CDR3 length equals 15 residues. Germline CDR1 and CDR2: SGHDN and FVKESK. The CDR3 nucleotides are TGTGCCAGCAGCCAAAATTTCGGAGGATCCTACGAGCAGTACTTC. Translating gives CASSQNFGGSYEQYF.

This sequence joins TRBV28 and TRBJ1-2; D is undetermined. Trimming left V 8 bases short and J 8 bases short, with 12 bases between. The CDR3 is 11 amino acids. CDR1 and CDR2 (germline): MDHEN, SYDVKM. For the CDR3, the DNA is TGTGCCAGCGCTAAGGTGTCCGGCTACACCTTC. The encoded protein is CASAKVSGYTF.

The chain is built from TRBV28 and TRBJ2-7; D not resolved. The V gene lost 3 bases and the J gene lost 7 bases, with 10 bases spanning the gap. The CDR3 is 12 amino acids. The germline V gene encodes CDR1 MDHEN and CDR2 SYDVKM. The CDR3 loop is CASSFEAREQYF. The CDR3 nucleotides read TGTGCCAGCAGTTTTGAAGCCCGGGAGCAGTACTTC.

The chain recombines TRBV6-1 with TRBJ2-5, with D possibly being TRBD1 (5 bases). The CDR3 runs 12 residues. V gave up 8 bases and J gave up 4 bases, with 11 bases separating them. Germline loops: CDR1 MNHNS, CDR2 SASEGT. The CDR3 DNA sequence: TGTGCCAGCGGCAGGGTCGGAGAGACCCAGTACTTC. Its protein is CASGRVGETQYF.

The chain employs TRBV18 and TRBJ2-1; no clear D. Trimming cost V 6 bases and J 4 bases, with 7 bases left between them. Germline V lookup: CDR1 KGHSH, CDR2 LQKENI. This CDR3 is 12 amino acids long. CDR3 coding DNA: TGTGCCAGCTCGCTACAGTACAATGAGCAGTTCTTC. Translation gives CASSLQYNEQFF.

This chain uses TRBV11-1 with TRBJ1-1; tentative D call: TRBD1 (6 bases). The germline V gene encodes CDR1 SGHAT and CDR2 FQDESV (reference sequence). CDR3 size: 13 residues. The ends were cut back, 3 bases at V and 7 bases at J, with 12 bases in the middle. The CDR3 region is CASSLRGQVEAFF. The CDR3 nucleotides read TGTGCCAGCAGCTTGAGGGGACAAGTTGAAGCTTTCTTT.

The J gene is TRBJ2-5, the V gene TRBV11-3; no definite D call. The CDR3 totals 14 residues. V gave up 4 bases and J gave up 2 bases, with 11 bases separating them. The germline V gene has CDR1 SGHNT and CDR2 YENEEA. CDR3 loop: CASSSGRAQETQYF. Written as DNA, the CDR3 is TGTGCCAGCAGCTCCGGACGGGCGCAAGAGACCCAGTACTTC.

V usage is TRBV11-2 and J usage is TRBJ1-5; the D is unclear. V lost 3 bases, J lost 2 bases, and 8 bases lay in between. CDR1 SGHAT and CDR2 FQNNGV come from the germline V gene. The CDR3 is 14 amino acids. CDR3 region: CASSFGYGNQPQHF. The DNA for the CDR3 is TGTGCCAGCAGCTTTGGGTACGGCAATCAGCCCCAGCATTTT.

This rearrangement joins TRBV2 to TRBJ2-7, with D maybe TRBD1 (6 bases). Trimming removed 6 bases at V and 0 bases at J, with 18 bases between. Germline loops: CDR1 SNHLY, CDR2 FYNNEI. The CDR3 totals 16 residues. The CDR3 loop reads CASSPKIRDISYEQYF. The CDR3 DNA reads TGTGCCAGCAGCCCCAAGATCCGGGACATCTCCTACGAGCAGTACTTC.

The chain is built from TRBV5-1 and TRBJ2-2, with 7 bases matching TRBD2. This CDR3 region has 16 residues. Germline values: CDR1 SGHRS, CDR2 YFSETQ. V dropped 3 bases and J dropped 3; count of bases not matched to a gene: 8. This chain's CDR3 is CASSWGTKRDTGELFF. The CDR3 nucleotides read TGCGCCAGCAGCTGGGGGACTAAGCGGGACACCGGGGAGCTGTTTTTT.

The J gene is TRBJ2-3, the V gene TRBV2; 10 nucleotides match TRBD1. CDR1 SNHLY and CDR2 FYNNEI come from the germline V gene. V lost 8 bases, J lost 10 bases, and 6 bases stayed unmatched. The CDR3 contains 12 residues. In DNA, the CDR3 is TGTGCCAGCGACTCGGGACAGGGGCCGCAGTATTTT. Protein: CASDSGQGPQYF. The entire variable domain, with the rest obtained from reference TRBV2 and TRBJ2-3, is as follows: EPEVTQTPSHQVTQMGQEVILRCVPISNHLYFYWYRQILGQKVEFLVSFYNNEISEKSEIFDDQFSVERPDGSNFTLKIRSTKLEDSAMYFCASDSGQGPQYFGPGTRLTVL.

The genes are TRBV4-1 and TRBJ2-5; TRBD2 matches 8 bases. V lost 0 bases to trimming and J lost 2 bases; unmatched junction nucleotides: 17. The CDR3 sequence is 20 residues long. From germline, CDR1 is MGHRA and CDR2 YSYEKL. CDR3 in amino acids: CASSQEDPRGRPAGQETQYF. DNA for the CDR3: TGCGCCAGCAGCCAAGAAGATCCCCGCGGGAGGCCCGCGGGTCAAGAGACCCAGTACTTC.

The gene calls are TRBV7-3 and TRBJ2-3; TRBD2 agrees at 11 bases. Germline CDR1 SGHTA, CDR2 FQGTGA. This CDR3 spans 16 amino acids. Unmatched junction bases numbered 6, after V lost 5 bases and J lost 2 bases. The CDR3 DNA reads as TGTGCCAGCAGCCAAAGACTAGCGGGAACCACAGATACGCAGTATTTT. Translation gives CASSQRLAGTTDTQYF.

The CDR3 nucleotides are TGTGCCAGCAGCTTGATGGAAACCACAGATACGCAGTATTTT. It is translated as CASSLMETTDTQYF. The J gene is TRBJ2-3, the V gene TRBV5-4; no firm D call. The CDR3 runs 14 residues. V dropped 1 base and J dropped 2 bases, with 8 bases sitting between them. The germline V gene encodes CDR1 SGHNT and CDR2 YYREEE (reference sequence). The whole variable domain, filled in from reference TRBV5-4 and TRBJ2-3, reads ETGVTQSPTHLIKTRGQQVTLRCSSQSGHNTVSWYQQALGQGPQFIFQYYREEENGRGNFPPRFSGLQFPNYSSELNVNALELDDSALYLCASSLMETTDTQYFGPGTRLTVL.